This TCR beta chain originates from a study of CD8 T cells in Susac syndrome. With random hexamers, reverse transcription was performed on roughly 0.5 to 1 ug of RNA. TCR beta CDR3 was amplified by immunoSEQ covering 54 Vbeta and 13 Jbeta. One entry per CDR3 protein, called by TCRdb with MiXCR from the immunoSEQ multiplex PCR reads. The table includes 330,000 or so distinct CDR3 sequences, 89% detected once. The clonotype comes from a human donor with multiple sclerosis. The sample taken for sequencing was CD8+ T cells from PBMCs.

CDR3 amino acids: CASSYLAGNIQYF. The CDR3, as DNA: TGTGCCAGCAGTTACTTAGCGGGAAACATTCAGTACTTC. The chain has TRBV6-2 or TRBV6-3 and TRBJ2-4, with 7 nucleotides matching TRBD2. Germline assignment: CDR1 MNHEY and CDR2 SVGEGT. This CDR3 region has 13 residues. V was clipped by 1 base and J by 6 bases; unmatched bases: 0.